These 8 T cell receptor beta chains came from one sample sequenced in a study of cytomegalovirus exposure and HLA in healthy donors. A multiplex PCR was run with 60 Vbeta primers and 13 Jbeta primers. TCRdb's copy holds only in-frame clones and misses some; the assay was immunoSEQ multiplex PCR. The sample has roughly 150,000 clones; approximately 78% are singletons. The material sequenced was PBMCs. All receptors derive from a male donor in good health and CMV-seronegative.

The chain is built from TRBV11-3 and TRBJ2-1; the D is unclear. Trimming took off 3 bases at V and 7 bases at J, with 4 bases between the two ends. Looked up from germline, CDR1 is SGHNT and CDR2 is YENEEA. The CDR3 is 11 residues long. The CDR3 reads CASSLENEQFF. The CDR3 nucleotides read TGTGCCAGCAGCTTGGAGAATGAGCAGTTCTTC.

A few counts support this clone. The chain couples TRBV6-6 to TRBJ2-2; no clear D. In germline, CDR1 is MNHNY, CDR2 SVGAGI (reference sequence). The ends were cut back, 2 bases at V and 1 base at J, with 5 bases in the middle. The CDR3 has 14 residues. This CDR3 reads CASSYALNTGELFF. Here the CDR3 DNA reads TGTGCCAGCAGTTACGCACTGAACACCGGGGAGCTGTTTTTT.

The chain recombines TRBV6-1 with TRBJ1-1; D is unclear. Germline V CDR1 and CDR2: MNHNS, SASEGT. Trimming removed 4 bases from V and 2 bases from J, with 11 bases in between. The CDR3 has 14 residues. CDR3 DNA: TGTGCCAGCAGTGCGGTCGGGAGAAACACTGAAGCTTTCTTT. Protein product: CASSAVGRNTEAFF.

The genes are TRBV20-1 and TRBJ1-1; D may be TRBD1 (5 bases). V lost 6 bases, J lost 11 bases, and 13 bases lay in between. Germline V gene lookup returns CDR1 DFQATT and CDR2 SNEGSKA (reference sequence). The length of the CDR3 is 10 residues. CDR3 region: CSARGVRAFF. The DNA of the CDR3 is TGCAGTGCCCGGGGGGTTCGGGCTTTCTTT.

This clone appeared many times. The V and J genes are TRBV6-5 and TRBJ2-7; D is ambiguous. The V and J ends lost 2 bases and 1 base respectively, with 9 bases between them. Germline CDR1 reads MNHEY; CDR2 reads SVGAGI. There are 14 residues in the CDR3. CDR3 loop: CASSYGPGSYEQYF. In nucleotides, the CDR3 is TGTGCCAGCAGTTACGGGCCTGGATCCTACGAGCAGTACTTC.

The V call is TRBV5-8, the J call TRBJ1-1; 9 nucleotides line up with TRBD1. CDR1 is SGHTS and CDR2 is YDEGEE in the germline V gene. The CDR3 consists of 16 residues. The J segment lost 4 bases and the V segment lost 3 bases, leaving 10 bases of the junction unmatched. CDR3 nucleotide sequence: TGTGCCAGCAGCTACCCACAGGGGGCTTGGGGCACTGAAGCTTTCTTT. Translating gives CASSYPQGAWGTEAFF.

The chain combines TRBV14 with TRBJ2-2, with 7 bases lining up with TRBD1. CDR3 length: 14 amino acids. Germline assignment: CDR1 SGHDN and CDR2 FVKESK. V lost 5 bases and J lost 4; bases outside the gene matches: 4. CDR3 nucleotides: TGTGCCAGCAGCAGAGACAGGGCCACCGGGGAGCTGTTTTTT. As protein: CASSRDRATGELFF.

The chain employs TRBV6-1 and TRBJ1-1; 10 bases fit TRBD1. The J segment lost 4 bases and the V segment lost 7 bases, leaving 6 bases of the junction unmatched. CDR1 and CDR2 (germline): MNHNS, SASEGT. The CDR3 contains 14 residues. CDR3 amino acids: CASNRQGASTEAFF. The DNA of the CDR3 is TGTGCCAGCAACCGACAGGGGGCGAGCACTGAAGCTTTCTTT.